This T cell receptor beta chain was found in a study of technical replicates of blood from a few donors. Only in-frame clones appear in the TCRdb table, and some are missing; sequencing was by immunoSEQ multiplex PCR. This sample has 80,000 to 95,000 clones, with about 96% found just once. V was clipped by 2 bases and J by 0 bases, with 16 bases between them. The CDR3 extends over 17 amino acids. Germline-derived CDR1 and CDR2 are MDHEN and SYDVKM. The rearrangement joins TRBV28 to TRBJ1-1; D not resolved. Material: T cells isolated from PBMCs. This sequence originates from a human donor in good health. CDR3 DNA sequence: TGTGCCAGCAGTTTACTGGGAGGGAGCGTAGTGAACACTGAAGCTTTCTTT. Translating gives CASSLLGGSVVNTEAFF.